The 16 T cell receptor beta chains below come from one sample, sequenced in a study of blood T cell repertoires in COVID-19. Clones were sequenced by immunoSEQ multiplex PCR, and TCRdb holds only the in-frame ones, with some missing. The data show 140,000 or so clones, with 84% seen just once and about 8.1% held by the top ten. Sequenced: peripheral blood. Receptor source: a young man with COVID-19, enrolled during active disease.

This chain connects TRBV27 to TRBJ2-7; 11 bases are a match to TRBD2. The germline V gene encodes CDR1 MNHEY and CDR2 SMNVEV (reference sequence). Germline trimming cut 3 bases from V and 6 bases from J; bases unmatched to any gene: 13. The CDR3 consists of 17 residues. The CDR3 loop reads CASSFGLAGPGVGEQYF. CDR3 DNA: TGTGCCAGCAGTTTCGGACTAGCGGGCCCTGGGGTGGGCGAGCAGTACTTC.

CDR3 region: CASSDQGFYEAFF. CDR3 in DNA: TGTGCCAGCAGTGATCAGGGATTCTATGAAGCTTTCTTT. The chain is built from TRBV28 and TRBJ1-1, with D possibly being TRBD1 (5 bases). The germline gives CDR1 MDHEN, CDR2 SYDVKM. V was cut by 5 bases and J by 7 bases, with 14 bases left in between. CDR3 length equals 13 residues. Combining the CDR3 with reference TRBV28 and TRBJ1-1 gives the whole variable domain DVKVTQSSRYLVKRTGEKVFLECVQDMDHENMFWYRQDPGLGLRLIYFSYDVKMKEKGDIPEGYSVSREKKERFSLILESASTNQTSMYLCASSDQGFYEAFFGQGTRLTVV.

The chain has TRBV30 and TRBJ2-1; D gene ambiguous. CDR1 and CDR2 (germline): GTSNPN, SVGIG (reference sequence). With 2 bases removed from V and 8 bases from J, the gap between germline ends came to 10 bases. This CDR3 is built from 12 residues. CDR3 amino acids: CAWSSLADEQFF. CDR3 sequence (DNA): TGTGCCTGGAGTTCCCTCGCGGATGAGCAGTTCTTC.

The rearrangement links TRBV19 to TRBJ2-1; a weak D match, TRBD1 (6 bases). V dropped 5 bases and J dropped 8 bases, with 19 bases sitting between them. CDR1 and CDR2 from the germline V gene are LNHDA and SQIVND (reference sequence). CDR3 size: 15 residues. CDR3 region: CASSPRVGGNDEQFF. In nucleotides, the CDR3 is TGTGCCAGTAGTCCCAGAGTAGGGGGAAACGATGAGCAGTTCTTC.

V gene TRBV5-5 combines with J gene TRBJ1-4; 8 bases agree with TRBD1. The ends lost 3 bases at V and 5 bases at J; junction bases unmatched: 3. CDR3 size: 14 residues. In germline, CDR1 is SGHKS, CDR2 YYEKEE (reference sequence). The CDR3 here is CASSYRTGNEKLFF. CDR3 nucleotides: TGTGCCAGCAGCTACCGGACAGGGAATGAAAAACTGTTTTTT.

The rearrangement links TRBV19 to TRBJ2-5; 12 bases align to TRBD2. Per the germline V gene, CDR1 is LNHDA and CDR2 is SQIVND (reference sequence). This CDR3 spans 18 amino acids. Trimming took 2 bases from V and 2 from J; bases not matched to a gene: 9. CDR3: CASSIIGLAGTPQETQYF. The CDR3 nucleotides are TGTGCCAGTAGTATAATCGGACTAGCGGGAACACCACAAGAGACCCAGTACTTC.

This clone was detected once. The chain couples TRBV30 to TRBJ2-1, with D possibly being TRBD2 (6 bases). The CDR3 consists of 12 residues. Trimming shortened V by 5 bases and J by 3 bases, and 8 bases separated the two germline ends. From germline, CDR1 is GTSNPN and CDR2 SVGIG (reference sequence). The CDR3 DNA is TGTGCCTGGGGGGAGGACTACAATGAGCAGTTCTTC. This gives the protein CAWGEDYNEQFF.

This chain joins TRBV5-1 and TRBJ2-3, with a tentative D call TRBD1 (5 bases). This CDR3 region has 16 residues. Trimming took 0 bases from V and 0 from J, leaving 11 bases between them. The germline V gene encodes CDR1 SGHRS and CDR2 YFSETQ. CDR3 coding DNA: TGCGCCAGCAGCTTGGCGACAGACACTAGCACAGATACGCAGTATTTT. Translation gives CASSLATDTSTDTQYF.

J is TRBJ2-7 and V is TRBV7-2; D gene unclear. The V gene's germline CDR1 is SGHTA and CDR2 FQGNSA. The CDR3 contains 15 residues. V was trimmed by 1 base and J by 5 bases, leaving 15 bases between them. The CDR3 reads CASSLDLNPADEQYF. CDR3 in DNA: TGTGCCAGCAGCTTAGATTTAAACCCGGCGGACGAGCAGTACTTC.

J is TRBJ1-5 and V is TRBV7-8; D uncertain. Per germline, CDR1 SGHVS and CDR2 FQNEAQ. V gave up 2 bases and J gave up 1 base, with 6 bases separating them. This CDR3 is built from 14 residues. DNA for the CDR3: TGTGCCAGCAGCTTAAGACAAAGCAATCAGCCCCAGCATTTT. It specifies CASSLRQSNQPQHF.

CDR3 sequence reads: CASMRGGTMKDTQYF. The DNA of the CDR3 is TGTGCCAGCATGCGGGGGGGGACTATGAAAGATACGCAGTATTTT. The V call is TRBV11-2, the J call TRBJ2-3; 9 positions agree with TRBD2. The ends lost 7 bases at V and 5 bases at J; junction bases unmatched: 10. In germline, CDR1 is SGHAT, CDR2 FQNNGV. The CDR3 runs 15 residues.

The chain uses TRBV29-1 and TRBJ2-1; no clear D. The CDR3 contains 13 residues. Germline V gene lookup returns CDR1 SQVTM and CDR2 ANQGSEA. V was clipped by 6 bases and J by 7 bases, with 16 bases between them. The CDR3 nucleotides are TGCAGCGTCGCACCGTTGCCTAATAATGAGCAGTTCTTC. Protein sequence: CSVAPLPNNEQFF.

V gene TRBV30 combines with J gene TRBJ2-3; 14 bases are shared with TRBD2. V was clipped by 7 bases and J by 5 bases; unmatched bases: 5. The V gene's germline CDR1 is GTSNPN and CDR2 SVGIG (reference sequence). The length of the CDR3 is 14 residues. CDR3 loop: CAYATSGRGDTQYF. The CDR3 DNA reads TGTGCCTATGCGACTAGCGGGAGGGGAGATACGCAGTATTTT.

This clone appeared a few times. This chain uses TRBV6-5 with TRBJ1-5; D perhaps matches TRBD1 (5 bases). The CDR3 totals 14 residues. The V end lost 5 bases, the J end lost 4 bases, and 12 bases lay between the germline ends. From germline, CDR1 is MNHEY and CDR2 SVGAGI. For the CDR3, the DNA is TGTGCCAGCAGTCCACACGACAGAAATCAGCCCCAGCATTTT. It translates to CASSPHDRNQPQHF.

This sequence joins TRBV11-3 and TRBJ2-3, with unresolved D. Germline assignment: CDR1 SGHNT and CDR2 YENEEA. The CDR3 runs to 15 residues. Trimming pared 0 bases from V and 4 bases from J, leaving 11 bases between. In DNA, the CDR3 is TGTGCCAGCAGCTTAGATCCTACAGTAGCAGATACGCAGTATTTT. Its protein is CASSLDPTVADTQYF.

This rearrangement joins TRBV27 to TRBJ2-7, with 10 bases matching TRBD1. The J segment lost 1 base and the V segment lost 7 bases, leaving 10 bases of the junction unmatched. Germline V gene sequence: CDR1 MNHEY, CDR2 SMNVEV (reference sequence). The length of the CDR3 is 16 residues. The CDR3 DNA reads TGTGCCAGCACGAGAAATCGGGGACAGGGGTCCTACGAGCAGTACTTC. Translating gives CASTRNRGQGSYEQYF.